These T cell receptor beta chains were read from a single sample in a study of long-term antiretroviral therapy in people with HIV. The data were produced by immunoSEQ multiplex PCR, yet TCRdb's version contains in-frame clones alone and is incomplete. This table holds 20,000 to 25,000 clones, around 76% found once. The sample consisted of unsorted PBMCs, taken less than 1.8 years before starting antiretroviral therapy. The receptor set was obtained from a middle-aged woman with HIV. Both conserved end residues are part of each CDR3.

V gene	J gene	CDR3 protein
TRBV7-9	TRBJ2-1	CASSSGTGILNEQFF
TRBV7-9	TRBJ1-3	CASSIQTGAYGGNTIYF
TRBV7-2	TRBJ2-7	CASSANSGRSTYEQYF
TRBV20-1	TRBJ2-5	CSVNRGETQYF
TRBV5-1	TRBJ2-7	CASSLSTGESYEQYF
TRBV19	TRBJ2-3	CASSIVKGAGGDTQYF
TRBV30	TRBJ1-2	CAWSGSQGVEGYTF
TRBV5-1	TRBJ2-2	CASSWTPGGTGELFF
TRBV2	TRBJ1-2	CASSETGNGPRTF
TRBV5-5	TRBJ1-1	CASSQTWGDTEAFF
TRBV12-5	TRBJ2-5	CASGLGLYGLHQETQYF
TRBV6-5	TRBJ2-3	CASSQYLAATDTQYF
TRBV6-5	TRBJ2-1	CASSWGGGANDEQFF
TRBV5-6	TRBJ1-1	CASSLAAGMNTEAFF
TRBV5-1	TRBJ1-1	CATKEGGMNTEAFF
TRBV11-3	TRBJ2-1	CASSHTGTNSYNEQFF
TRBV30	TRBJ2-5	CAWSVPTFSGETQYF
TRBV7-9	TRBJ1-4	CASSLVSGQGPRKLFF
TRBV21-1	TRBJ2-7	CASSKEGTSKQYF
TRBV19	TRBJ2-7	CASSIGGSGTYEQYF
TRBV29-1	TRBJ2-2	CSVEPSREGEAGELFF
TRBV5-6	TRBJ1-5	CASSGQNSNQPQHF
TRBV4-3	TRBJ2-3	CASSQQAVMGDTQYF
TRBV10-2	TRBJ2-7	CASRLPDRGGEQYF
TRBV6-6	TRBJ1-1	CASSPTGGRTEAFF
TRBV9	TRBJ1-3	CASSVVGQGIGNTIYF
TRBV11-2	TRBJ2-7	CASSTGQGVSYEQYF
TRBV7-2	TRBJ2-3	CASSFVSGGSTDTQYF
TRBV19	TRBJ2-2	CASNSGTKNTGELFF
TRBV18	TRBJ2-1	CASSPRLTLNEQFF
TRBV30	TRBJ2-2	CAWGPFGGRAGELFF
TRBV5-1	TRBJ2-1	CASSSEPGGVGNEQFF
TRBV19	TRBJ1-5	CASSEQYYSNQPQHF
TRBV5-6	TRBJ2-3	CASSLTSGSVGTTDTQYF
TRBV2	TRBJ2-1	CASRARTGPPYNEQFF
TRBV12-2	TRBJ2-1	CASRLVVSGSPYNEQFF
TRBV7-9	TRBJ2-1	CASSLAGGSGGFHEQFF
TRBV29-1	TRBJ2-5	CSVVPVGAVTQYF
TRBV7-9	TRBJ2-1	CASSATSGSPYNEQFF
TRBV30	TRBJ2-7	CAWSGVSLRYEQYF
TRBV4-1	TRBJ2-1	CASSQDSQSGEQFF
TRBV7-2	TRBJ2-1	CASSLDARTYNEQFF
TRBV18	TRBJ2-7	CASSPGQEYEQYF
TRBV29-1	TRBJ2-3	CSVEGSKVDTQYF
TRBV5-6	TRBJ2-1	CASSFTAQSEQFF
TRBV19	TRBJ1-1	CATTLGIGGEAFF
TRBV5-1	TRBJ2-1	CASSVPRAFNEQFF
TRBV19	TRBJ1-4	CASSPSRTVEKLFF
TRBV6-5	TRBJ2-7	CASRTSGYNEQYF
TRBV27	TRBJ2-2	CASSLNTGELFF
TRBV12-5	TRBJ1-2	CASGNSIDGNLYGYTF
TRBV21-1	TRBJ1-4	CASSIAGRANEKLFF
TRBV9	TRBJ1-4	CASSRQAGSEKLFF
TRBV29-1	TRBJ1-2	CSVESLEYGYTF